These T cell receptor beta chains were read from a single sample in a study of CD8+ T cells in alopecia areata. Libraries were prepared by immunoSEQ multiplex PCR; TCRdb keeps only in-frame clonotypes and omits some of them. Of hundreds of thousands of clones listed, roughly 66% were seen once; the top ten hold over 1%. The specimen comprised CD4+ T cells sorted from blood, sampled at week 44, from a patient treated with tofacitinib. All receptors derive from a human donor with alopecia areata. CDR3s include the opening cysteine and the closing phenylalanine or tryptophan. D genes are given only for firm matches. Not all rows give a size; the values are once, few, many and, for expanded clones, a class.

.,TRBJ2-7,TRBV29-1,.,TGCAGCGTTGAAGACCGGGGGCGCAGGTCCTACGAGCAGTACTTC,CSVEDRGRRSYEQYF
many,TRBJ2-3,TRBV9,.,TGTGCCAGCAGCTCAGAATGGGATACGCAGTATTTT,CASSSEWDTQYF
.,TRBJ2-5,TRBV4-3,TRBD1,TGCGCCAGCAGCCAAGATGTGACAGGGGCAGAGACCCAGTACTTC,CASSQDVTGAETQYF
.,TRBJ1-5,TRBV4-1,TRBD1,TGCGCCAGCAGCCTCCCCGACAGGGGATATCAGCCCCAGCATTTT,CASSLPDRGYQPQHF
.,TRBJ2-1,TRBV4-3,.,TGCGCCAGCAGCCAAGATATGAGCAGAGACAATGAGCAGTTCTTC,CASSQDMSRDNEQFF
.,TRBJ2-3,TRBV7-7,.,TGTGCCAGCAGCCCCTCAACGGGGGCCACAGATACGCAGTATTTT,CASSPSTGATDTQYF
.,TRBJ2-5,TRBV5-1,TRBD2,TGCGCCAGCAGCCTTGCCCTAGCGGCCCTCCAAGAGACCCAGTACTTC,CASSLALAALQETQYF
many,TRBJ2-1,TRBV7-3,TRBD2,TGTGCCAGCAGCCCCCATGGACTAGCGGGGGACAATGAGCAGTTCTTC,CASSPHGLAGDNEQFF
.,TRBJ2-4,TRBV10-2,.,TGCGCCAGCGGAGAGACAGTAGCCAAAAACATTCAGTACTTC,CASGETVAKNIQYF
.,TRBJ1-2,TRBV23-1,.,TGCGCCAGCAGTCAATCCTGGGACAACGAGAGTGGCTACACCTTC,CASSQSWDNESGYTF
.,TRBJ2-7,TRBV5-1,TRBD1,TGCGCCAGCAGCTTAGGGACAGCTTCAGGTAACGAGCAGTACTTC,CASSLGTASGNEQYF
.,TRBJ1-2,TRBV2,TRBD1,TGTGCCAGCACCAACCAGGGGGCTGGCTACACCTTC,CASTNQGAGYTF
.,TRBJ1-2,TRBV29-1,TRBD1,TGCAGCGTTGATTCGGACAGGCGCTATGGCTACACCTTC,CSVDSDRRYGYTF
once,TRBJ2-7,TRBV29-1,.,TGCAGCGTTGACCAGGGGAGAGGCGAGCAGTACTTC,CSVDQGRGEQYF
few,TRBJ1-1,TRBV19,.,TGTGCCAGTAGTTTCCAGCAGAACACTGAAGCTTTCTTT,CASSFQQNTEAFF
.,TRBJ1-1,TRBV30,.,TGTGCCTGGAGTGCCAGATTTGAAGCTTTCTTT,CAWSARFEAFF
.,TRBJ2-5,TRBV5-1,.,TGCGCCAGCAGCACAACGGTGGGGCAGGGGGAGACCCAGTACTTC,CASSTTVGQGETQYF
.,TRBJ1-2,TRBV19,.,TGTGCCAGTAGTACCGTCGAGATTGACTATGGCTACACCTTC,CASSTVEIDYGYTF
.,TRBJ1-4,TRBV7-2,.,TGTGCCAGCAGCTTAATAGGTCTAACTAATGAAAAACTGTTTTTT,CASSLIGLTNEKLFF
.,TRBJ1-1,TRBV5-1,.,TGCGCCAGCAGCCTGGACACCCGGGGGACTGAAGCTTTCTTT,CASSLDTRGTEAFF
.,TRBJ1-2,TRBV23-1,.,TGCGCCAGCAGTCGGAGGGGGAGGGACTATGGCTACACCTTC,CASSRRGRDYGYTF
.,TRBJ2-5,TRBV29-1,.,TGCAGCGTTGAAGCGGGCCGACAAGAGACCCAGTACTTC,CSVEAGRQETQYF
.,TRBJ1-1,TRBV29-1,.,TGCAGCGTTGGGCAGGGCAAGGACACTGAAGCTTTCTTT,CSVGQGKDTEAFF
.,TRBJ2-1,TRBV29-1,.,TGCAGCGTTGAAGGGGGGCCGTACAATGAGCAGTTCTTC,CSVEGGPYNEQFF
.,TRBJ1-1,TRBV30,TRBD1,TGTGCCTGGAGTGTACGACAGGGGGCTGAAGCTTTCTTT,CAWSVRQGAEAFF
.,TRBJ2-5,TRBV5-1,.,TGCGCCAGCAGCGTGGAAGAGACCCAGTACTTC,CASSVEETQYF
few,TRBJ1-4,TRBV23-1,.,TGCGCCAGCAGTCAATCGAAGGGACACCACTCGGAAAAACTGTTTTTT,CASSQSKGHHSEKLFF
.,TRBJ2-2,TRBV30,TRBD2,TGTGCCTGGAGTCCGGGACTAGCCCCCGAGGAGCTGTTTTTT,CAWSPGLAPEELFF
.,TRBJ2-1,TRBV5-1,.,TGCGCCAGCAGCTTGGTGGGGGGCTCCTACAATGAGCAGTTCTTC,CASSLVGGSYNEQFF
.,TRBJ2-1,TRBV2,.,TGTGCCAGCTGCGACATCCGACCCTACAATGAGCAGTTCTTC,CASCDIRPYNEQFF
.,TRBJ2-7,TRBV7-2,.,TGTGCCAGCAGCCCCCCGACAGATGACGAGCAGTACTTC,CASSPPTDDEQYF
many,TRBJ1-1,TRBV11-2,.,TGTGCCAGCAGCCAAGACCTAAACCCGGACACTGAAGCTTTCTTT,CASSQDLNPDTEAFF
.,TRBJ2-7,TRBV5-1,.,TGCGCCAGCAGCCTGCTCGGGGACTCCTACGAGCAGTACTTC,CASSLLGDSYEQYF
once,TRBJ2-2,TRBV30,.,TGTGCCTGGAGTGCACTGGACAACACCGGGGAGCTGTTTTTT,CAWSALDNTGELFF
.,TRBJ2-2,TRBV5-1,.,TGCGCCACCACGACCACACACACCGGGGAGCTGTTTTTT,CATTTTHTGELFF
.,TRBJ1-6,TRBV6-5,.,TGTGCCAGCAGTTACTTCTCCACTTCACCCCTCCACTTT,CASSYFSTSPLHF
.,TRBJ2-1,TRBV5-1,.,TGCGCCAGCAGCTTGGAAGGGCGGGGCTCCTACAATGAGCAGTTCTTC,CASSLEGRGSYNEQFF
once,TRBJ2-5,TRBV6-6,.,TGTGCCAGCACCAGGACAGTAGACCGAGAGACCCAGTACTTC,CASTRTVDRETQYF
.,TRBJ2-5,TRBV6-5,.,TGTGCCAGCAGCCGGATGACCGGGACGCTGTACTTC,CASSRMTGTLYF
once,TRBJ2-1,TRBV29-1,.,TGCAGCGTTGTCCCAGGGAATGAGCAGTTCTTC,CSVVPGNEQFF
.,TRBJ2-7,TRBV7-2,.,TGTGCCAGCAGCTTAGCTTGGGGCTACGAGCAGTACTTC,CASSLAWGYEQYF
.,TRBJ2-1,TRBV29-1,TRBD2,TGCAGCGTTGACGAGACTAGCGGATACAGGAGCTCCTACAATGAGCAGTTCTTC,CSVDETSGYRSSYNEQFF
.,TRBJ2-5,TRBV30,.,TGTGCCTGGAGTGTAGGAGGCGGAGAGACCCAGTACTTC,CAWSVGGGETQYF
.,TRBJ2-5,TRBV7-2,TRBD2,TGTGCCAGCAGCTTATTGTCCACTAGCGGGGGGAAGACCCAGTACTTC,CASSLLSTSGGKTQYF
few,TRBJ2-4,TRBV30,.,TGTGCCTCCCTGACTGGGAGTGGGGCCAAAAACATTCAGTACTTC,CASLTGSGAKNIQYF
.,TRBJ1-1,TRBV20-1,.,TGCAGCCTCCGTTTGAACACTGAAGCTTTCTTT,CSLRLNTEAFF
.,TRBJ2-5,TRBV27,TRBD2,TGTGCCAGCCGACGGTGGGCTAGCGGGGGGGCTGAAGAGACCCAGTACTTC,CASRRWASGGAEETQYF
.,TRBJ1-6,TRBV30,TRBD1,TGTGCCTGGGGACAGGGAACTAATAATTCACCCCTCCACTTT,CAWGQGTNNSPLHF
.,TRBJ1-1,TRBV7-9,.,TGTGCCAGCACAAAACAGGGAACTGAAGCTTTCTTT,CASTKQGTEAFF
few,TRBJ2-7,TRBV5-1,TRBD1,TGCGCCAGCAGCTTCCTCCTCCGGGACAGGGACGAGCAGTACTTC,CASSFLLRDRDEQYF
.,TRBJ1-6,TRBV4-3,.,TGCGCCAGCAGCCAAGAAACGGCAGGGTATAATTCACCCCTCCACTTT,CASSQETAGYNSPLHF